The next 20 T cell receptor beta chains were all read from a single sample in a study of blood T cell repertoires in COVID-19. Method: immunoSEQ multiplex PCR; TCRdb's copy keeps in-frame clones and lacks some. The sample includes 300,000 to 400,000 clones, approximately 86% seen only once; the top ten take 2.5% to 3.5%. What was sequenced was peripheral blood. The receptor source for this set is a human donor in a cohort sampled during active COVID-19.

This chain links TRBV29-1 with TRBJ2-7; no definite D call. The CDR3 sequence is 11 residues long. CDR1 and CDR2 (germline): SQVTM, ANQGSEA. The V end lost 4 bases, the J end lost 3 bases, and 7 bases lay between the germline ends. The CDR3 sequence is CSVVVSYEQYF. The CDR3, as DNA: TGCAGCGTTGTGGTCAGCTACGAGCAGTACTTC.

The V gene is TRBV5-6, the J gene TRBJ2-5, with D perhaps matching TRBD1 (6 bases). V was clipped by 4 bases and J by 3 bases, with 13 bases between them. CDR1 and CDR2 (germline): SGHDT, YYEEEE. This CDR3 comprises 14 residues. The CDR3 nucleotides read TGTGCCAGCAGCCATACAGGGCAAGAAGAGACCCAGTACTTC. It translates to CASSHTGQEETQYF.

This rearrangement joins TRBV7-9 to TRBJ1-5; 7 nucleotides line up with TRBD1. CDR3 length: 15 amino acids. Germline V CDR1 and CDR2: SEHNR, FQNEAQ (reference sequence). V trimming: 5 bases; J trimming: 3 bases; junction bases outside the gene matches: 7. CDR3 amino acids: CASSPAGQTNQPQHF. As DNA, the CDR3 is TGTGCCAGCAGCCCCGCGGGACAGACCAATCAGCCCCAGCATTTT.

The chain combines TRBV19 with TRBJ1-1; maybe TRBD1 (5 bases). The germline V gene encodes CDR1 LNHDA and CDR2 SQIVND (reference sequence). Trimming removed 7 bases from V and 8 bases from J, with 17 bases in between. This CDR3 spans 13 amino acids. For the CDR3, the DNA is TGTGCCAGTATCAATAAGGGGCCTCGGGAAGCTTTCTTT. This gives the protein CASINKGPREAFF.

The gene calls are TRBV10-3 and TRBJ1-5, with a tentative D call TRBD1 (6 bases). Germline CDR1 is ENHRY and CDR2 is SYGVKD. V lost 8 bases and J 5 bases, leaving 13 bases between the germline ends. This CDR3 comprises 13 residues. The CDR3 DNA reads as TGTGCCATCGGGGAGGGGGATTATCAGCCCCAGCATTTT. Its protein is CAIGEGDYQPQHF.

The V gene is TRBV24-1, the J gene TRBJ2-7; 7 bases are shared with TRBD2. CDR3 length: 13 residues. Germline V CDR1 and CDR2: KGHDR, SFDVKD. With V trimmed by 4 bases and J by 9 bases, 8 bases remained unmatched. The CDR3, as DNA: TGTGCCACCAGTGAACCCGGACTAGGGAGGCAGTACTTC. Its translation is CATSEPGLGRQYF.

The chain carries TRBV20-1 and TRBJ1-1; TRBD1 aligns across 9 bases. CDR1 is DFQATT, CDR2 SNEGSKA, per germline (reference sequence). The CDR3 spans 16 residues. After removal of 3 bases from V and 4 bases from J, the junction contained 12 bases not matched to a gene. The CDR3 sequence: CSASRYRGQGGTEAFF. The CDR3 nucleotides are TGCAGTGCTAGTCGGTACAGGGGGCAAGGAGGCACTGAAGCTTTCTTT.

CDR3 loop: CASSYSTGQGEQYF. CDR3 DNA: TGTGCCAGCAGTTACTCTACGGGACAAGGCGAGCAGTACTTC. The chain employs TRBV6-6 and TRBJ2-7; D perhaps matches TRBD1 (6 bases). The V end was cut by 0 bases, the J end by 6 bases, with 12 bases between. Per the germline V gene, CDR1 is MNHNY and CDR2 is SVGAGI (reference sequence). This CDR3 has 14 residues.

The rearrangement joins TRBV5-1 to TRBJ2-1; 7 bases are a match to TRBD2. V dropped 4 bases and J dropped 5; count of bases not matched to a gene: 6. Germline CDR1 is SGHRS and CDR2 is YFSETQ. The CDR3 consists of 14 residues. The CDR3 region has the DNA TGCGCCAGCAGCCTAAGCGGGGAAAACAATGAGCAGTTCTTC. Amino acids: CASSLSGENNEQFF.

J is TRBJ1-5 and V is TRBV7-9; the D is unclear. With 3 bases removed from V and 2 bases from J, the gap between germline ends came to 2 bases. CDR3 length equals 12 residues. Germline loops: CDR1 SEHNR, CDR2 FQNEAQ (reference sequence). CDR3 DNA: TGTGCCAGCAGCTTCGGCAATCAGCCCCAGCATTTT. Translation gives CASSFGNQPQHF.

V and J are TRBV5-4 and TRBJ1-2, with D maybe TRBD1 (5 bases). Germline CDR1 reads SGHNT; CDR2 reads YYREEE (reference sequence). Between the trimmed V and J ends, which lost 4 bases and 4 bases, there was a span of 17 bases. The CDR3 sequence is 15 residues long. Written as DNA, the CDR3 is TGTGCCAGCAGCCCGGGGGGATGGGCGGGCTATGGCTACACCTTC. This encodes CASSPGGWAGYGYTF.

V gene TRBV19 combines with J gene TRBJ1-5, with 9 bases identical to TRBD1. The trim removed 5 bases at V and 5 bases at J, leaving 7 bases unmatched. Germline assignment: CDR1 LNHDA and CDR2 SQIVND (reference sequence). The CDR3 is 15 residues long. The CDR3 DNA reads as TGTGCCAGTAGTGCGACACAGGGGGCAGATCAGCCCCAGCATTTT. This codes for CASSATQGADQPQHF.

The CDR3 reads CASSKRGMGETQYF. The CDR3, as DNA: TGTGCCAGTAGTAAGCGGGGCATGGGAGAGACCCAGTACTTC. The chain links TRBV19 to TRBJ2-5; 7 bases line up with TRBD2. V shed 4 bases and J 4 bases; nucleotides not matched to a gene: 6. The CDR3 runs 14 residues. CDR1 and CDR2 (germline): LNHDA, SQIVND (reference sequence).

The V gene is TRBV14, the J gene TRBJ1-6; no clear D. The germline V gene encodes CDR1 SGHDN and CDR2 FVKESK. V was cut by 5 bases and J by 8 bases, with 16 bases left in between. The CDR3 covers 15 residues. CDR3 region: CASSSRPASDSPLHF. CDR3 DNA sequence: TGTGCCAGCAGCTCGCGGCCCGCATCGGATTCACCCCTCCACTTT.

The CDR3 DNA reads TGTGCCAGCAGTGACTTTAGCAAAAGCTCCTACAATGAGCAGTTCTTC. Its translation: CASSDFSKSSYNEQFF. The gene calls are TRBV6-4 and TRBJ2-1, with D unclear. The CDR3 runs to 16 residues. Germline lookup yields CDR1 MRHNA and CDR2 SNTAGT. Trimming took 1 base from V and 0 from J, leaving 10 bases between them.

The chain joins TRBV28 to TRBJ1-5; D possibly corresponds to TRBD1 (5 bases). V lost 6 bases and J lost 3, with 9 bases in between. Germline loops: CDR1 MDHEN, CDR2 SYDVKM. The CDR3 spans 13 residues. The CDR3 loop reads CASSRVPNQPQHF. The DNA of the CDR3 is TGTGCCAGCAGCAGGGTGCCCAATCAGCCCCAGCATTTT.

The rearrangement uses TRBV7-2 and TRBJ2-3; 9 bases are shared with TRBD2. Trimming cost V 3 bases and J 6 bases; bases outside gene matches: 10. The CDR3 runs 16 residues. The V gene's germline CDR1 is SGHTA and CDR2 FQGNSA. The CDR3 DNA follows: TGTGCCAGCAGCTTTCTAGGAGCGGGGGGTTTTGATACGCAGTATTTT. Residues: CASSFLGAGGFDTQYF.

The V call is TRBV5-1, the J call TRBJ1-1; 8 bases are shared with TRBD1. Trimming took 4 bases from V and 4 from J; bases not matched to a gene: 12. Germline loops: CDR1 SGHRS, CDR2 YFSETQ. The CDR3 length is 16 residues. The CDR3 region has the DNA TGCGCCAGCAGCCCGCGGACAGGGCGGGTTTCCACTGAAGCTTTCTTT. As protein: CASSPRTGRVSTEAFF.

The chain is built from TRBV3-1 (or the pseudogene TRBV3-2) and TRBJ2-1; D call uncertain. Trimming cost V 4 bases and J 2 bases, with 12 bases left between them. The length of the CDR3 is 15 residues. In germline, CDR1 is LGHDT, CDR2 YNNKEL (reference sequence). Here the CDR3 reads CASSPLRSPYNEQFF. The CDR3 DNA reads as TGTGCCAGCAGCCCTCTTCGTTCCCCCTACAATGAGCAGTTCTTC.

V gene TRBV27 combines with J gene TRBJ2-7, with D perhaps TRBD2 (6 bases). The V gene lost 7 bases and the J gene lost 1 base, with 14 bases spanning the gap. The CDR3 extends over 14 amino acids. CDR1 MNHEY and CDR2 SMNVEV come from the germline V gene (reference sequence). CDR3 in DNA: TGTGCCAGCATTAAACAAGCGGGTTCCTACGAGCAGTACTTC. Protein product: CASIKQAGSYEQYF.